This TCR beta chain is from a study of blood T cell repertoires in COVID-19. Across the study: Samples of COVID-19 (acute and convalescent) were obtained from the United States, Italy and Spain. From T cells, B-cell-depleted T cells, or PBMCs came the material, which was cDNA or gDNA.

Per the original methods: Amplification with reference gene primers provided the estimates of nucleated cell counts. Generated by immunoSEQ multiplex PCR, the TCRdb table keeps only in-frame clones and is missing some. Clone size and the V and J calls come from that table; the DNA yielded D and trimming. Of approximately 250,000 clones in the sample, about 85% were seen once. The CDR3 is 16 residues long. This receptor was obtained from a man in his sixties with acute or convalescent COVID-19. Source material: peripheral blood. This chain joins TRBV21-1 and TRBJ2-3; TRBD2 was called by the table and not checked on the DNA. TRBV21-1 is noted as a pseudogene. CDR3 DNA: TGTGCCAGCAGCAAAACCGGGACTAGCGGGATGGATACGCAGTATTTT. Protein product: CASSKTGTSGMDTQYF.